This T cell receptor beta chain was recorded in a study of blood T cells in healthy people across ages. A second about 7 to 11 cycle PCR used barcoded and J-beta primers. One entry per CDR3 protein results from TCRdb running MiXCR on the 5' RACE reads. The sample includes roughly 800,000 distinct CDR3 sequences, 58% of them seen just once. This receptor was identified in a man aged 25 to 40 in good health. The sample consisted of blood.

The CDR3 coding sequence is TGTGCCATTGCGGGGGGGGTCCTTAACTATGGCTACACCTTC. This encodes CAIAGGVLNYGYTF. The V call is TRBV28, the J call TRBJ1-2, with D perhaps TRBD1 (5 bases). This CDR3 contains 14 residues. Germline V gene lookup returns CDR1 MDHEN and CDR2 SYDVKM. V lost 10 bases to trimming and J lost 1 base, with 16 bases between them.